This T cell receptor beta chain stems from a study of Graves' ophthalmopathy and Graves' hyperthyroidism. Overall study: Peripheral blood was collected at initial diagnosis, before any treatment.

Overall study findings and caveats: Blood also carried most expanded thyroid clonotypes exceeding 0.001 frequency.

Patients were excluded if they had other autoimmune diseases or uncontrolled infections, and likewise if pregnancy or lactation applied. Regarding this clonotype: Its cognate antigen is unknown. One end of the junction fails to match germline, which may point to a read error.

CDR3 length equals 16 residues. From germline, CDR1 is KGHDR and CDR2 SFDVKD. RNA transcripts provided the template for amplifying TCR beta CDR3 regions. HTBI-primed RT-PCR formed the first round, and a multiplex PCR formed the second. One entry per CDR3 protein results from TCRdb running MiXCR on the multiplex PCR reads. The sample records approximately 700,000 distinct CDR3 sequences, about 40% being singletons. The receptor was isolated from an adult man with Graves' ophthalmopathy. The V call is TRBV24-1, the J call TRBJ2-7, with TRBD2 identical over 9 bases. Sequencing was done on a sample of peripheral blood. CDR3 region: CASSYSASGGIYGQYF. The CDR3 nucleotides read TGTGCCAGCAGTTACTCGGCAAGCGGGGGGATCTACGGGCAGTACTTC.